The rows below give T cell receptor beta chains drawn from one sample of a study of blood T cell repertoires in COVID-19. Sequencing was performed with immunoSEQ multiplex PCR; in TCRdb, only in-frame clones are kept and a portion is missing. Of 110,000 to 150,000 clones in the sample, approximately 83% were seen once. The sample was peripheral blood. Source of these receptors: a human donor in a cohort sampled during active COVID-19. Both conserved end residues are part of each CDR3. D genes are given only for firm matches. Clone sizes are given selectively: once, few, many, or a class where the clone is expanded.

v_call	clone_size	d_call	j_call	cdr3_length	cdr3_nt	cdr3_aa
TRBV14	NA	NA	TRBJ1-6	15	TGTGCCAGCAGCCAAGCCTTCTCCTATAATTCACCCCTCCACTTT	CASSQAFSYNSPLHF
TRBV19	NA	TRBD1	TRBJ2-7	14	TGTGCCAGTAGTTCCGGACAGGGGTCCTCCGAGCAGTACTTC	CASSSGQGSSEQYF
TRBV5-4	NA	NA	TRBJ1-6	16	TGTGCCAGCAGCTTATCCGTTGGGGCTGCGAATTCACCCCTCCACTTT	CASSLSVGAANSPLHF
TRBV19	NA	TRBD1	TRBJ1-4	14	TGTGCCAGTAGTATACAGGGGGCTAATGAAAAACTGTTTTTT	CASSIQGANEKLFF
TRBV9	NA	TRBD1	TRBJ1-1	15	TGTGCCAGCTCCCCGGGACAGGGGGCGAGGGCTGAAGCTTTCTTT	CASSPGQGARAEAFF
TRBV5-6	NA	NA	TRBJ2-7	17	TGTGCCAGCAGCCTTTTTTTTCCGGACACCGTAACCTACGAGCAGTACTTC	CASSLFFPDTVTYEQYF
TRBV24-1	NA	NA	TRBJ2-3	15	TGTGCCACCAGTGACAAGGGACTTCTCACAGATACGCAGTATTTT	CATSDKGLLTDTQYF
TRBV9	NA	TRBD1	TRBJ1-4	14	TGTGCCAGCAGCTCCCGGACAGGAAATGAAAAACTGTTTTTT	CASSSRTGNEKLFF
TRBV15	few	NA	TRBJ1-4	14	TGTGCCACCAGCAGAGTTACGGGATTTGAAAAACTGTTTTTT	CATSRVTGFEKLFF
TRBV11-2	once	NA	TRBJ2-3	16	TGTGCCAGCAGCTTAGCAGGGGAATACAGTTCAGATACGCAGTATTTT	CASSLAGEYSSDTQYF
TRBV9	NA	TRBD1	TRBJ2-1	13	TGTGCCAGCAGCCGGGACAGCTACAATGAGCAGTTCTTC	CASSRDSYNEQFF
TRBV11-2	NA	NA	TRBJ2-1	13	TGTGCCAGCAGCCTGGGACTTCCGAATGAGCAGTTCTTC	CASSLGLPNEQFF
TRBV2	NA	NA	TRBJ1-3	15	TGTGCCAGCAGTGAAGCGCGGGGGGTCGGAAACACCATATATTTT	CASSEARGVGNTIYF
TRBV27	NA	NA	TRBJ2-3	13	TGTGCCACCATTGGGGGCAGCACAGATACGCAGTATTTT	CATIGGSTDTQYF
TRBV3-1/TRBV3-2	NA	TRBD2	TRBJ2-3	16	TGTGCCAGCAGCCAAGTTGCGGGGGGCCACCCTCCTACGCAGTATTTT	CASSQVAGGHPPTQYF
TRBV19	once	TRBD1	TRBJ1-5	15	TGTGCCAGTAAGGAGGGACAGCTTCTCAATCAGCCCCAGCATTTT	CASKEGQLLNQPQHF
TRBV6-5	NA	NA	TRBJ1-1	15	TGTGCCAGCAGTAGACGGACAGCGTTTGGCACTGAAGCTTTCTTT	CASSRRTAFGTEAFF
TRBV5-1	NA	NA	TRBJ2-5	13	TGCGCCAGCCTTGACAGTACCCAAGAGACCCAGTACTTC	CASLDSTQETQYF
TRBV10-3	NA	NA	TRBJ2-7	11	TGTGCCATCACCACAGAGTCAGAGCAGTACTTC	CAITTESEQYF
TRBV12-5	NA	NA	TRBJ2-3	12	TGTGCTAGTGGTGTGGGGAGAGATACGCAGTATTTT	CASGVGRDTQYF
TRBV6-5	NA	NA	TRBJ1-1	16	TGTGCCAGCAGTTACTCGATATACGCAGGGTACACTGAAGCTTTCTTT	CASSYSIYAGYTEAFF
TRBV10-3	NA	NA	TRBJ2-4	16	TGTGCCATCAGTGAGACAGGGACCGGGGCGAAAAACATTCAGTACTTC	CAISETGTGAKNIQYF